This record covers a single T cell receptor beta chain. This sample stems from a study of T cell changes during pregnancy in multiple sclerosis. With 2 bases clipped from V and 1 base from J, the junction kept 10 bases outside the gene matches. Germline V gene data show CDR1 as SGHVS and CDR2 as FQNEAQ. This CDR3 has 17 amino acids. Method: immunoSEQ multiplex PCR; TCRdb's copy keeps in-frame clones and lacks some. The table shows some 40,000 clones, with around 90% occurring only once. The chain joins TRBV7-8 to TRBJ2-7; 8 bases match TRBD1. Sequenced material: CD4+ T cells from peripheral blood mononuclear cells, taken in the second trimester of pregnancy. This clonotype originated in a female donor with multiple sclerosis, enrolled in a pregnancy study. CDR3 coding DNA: TGTGCCAGCAGCTTAAGTAATAGGGGACAGGTGTCCTACGAGCAGTACTTC. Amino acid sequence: CASSLSNRGQVSYEQYF.